This T cell receptor beta chain was obtained from a study of cytomegalovirus exposure and HLA in healthy donors. Points from the study as a whole: Productive status was seen about 90% or about 30% of the time for most TCR beta V segments in an earlier analysis. Among immune exposure information, only CMV serostatus was available. A highly shared variant cluster was judged a likely technical artifact.

As to this clone: Its specificity is not known.

Trimming took 4 bases from V and 4 from J; bases not matched to a gene: 13. Germline V gene lookup returns CDR1 SGHRS and CDR2 YFSETQ. The CDR3 sequence is 16 residues long. All the people who gave samples were healthy bone marrow donors. The PCR had 60 Vbeta and 13 Jbeta primers. The repertoire was sequenced with immunoSEQ multiplex PCR; TCRdb's copy has only in-frame clones and lacks some. The repertoire holds about 130,000 clones, roughly 85% seen once, with roughly 1.1% in the top ten. The receptor was isolated from a boy aged 5-17 years in good health and CMV-seronegative. The sequencing input was PBMCs. The J gene is TRBJ2-5, the V gene TRBV5-1; 7 nucleotides line up with TRBD2. In nucleotides, the CDR3 is TGCGCCAGCAGCCCCCAGCCCAGGGAGGGTGGAGAGACCCAGTACTTC. As protein: CASSPQPREGGETQYF.